The clone carrying this T cell receptor (beta chain) was detected only a few times. Its antigen is unidentified. Libraries of TCR beta came from iRepertoire HTBI primers plus Arm-PCR of CDR3 regions. One entry per CDR3 protein, called by TCRdb with MiXCR from the multiplex PCR reads. The sample includes 350,000 to 500,000 distinct CDR3 sequences, 12% to 15% of them seen just once. The sample belongs to a study of regulatory T cells in long-lasting Graves disease. Noted time point: newly diagnosed GD, antithyroid drugs for less than 3 months. RNA extracted from PBMCs served as the sequencing template. Broader study findings: Since the sample size was small, accuracy may have been reduced.

This CDR3 contains 16 residues. Germline CDR1 SGHRS, CDR2 YFSETQ. The junction had 5 bases not matched to a gene; V was cut back by 3 bases and J by 4 bases. These data were also filed under a second study, of T cells in Graves' hyperthyroidism and ophthalmopathy.

The TCR comes from a woman in her forties or fifties with Graves disease. V usage is TRBV5-1 and J usage is TRBJ2-2; TRBD1 aligns across 11 bases. The material was peripheral blood mononuclear cells (PBMCs), obtained at new diagnosis, from a patient treated with antithyroid drugs. CDR3 amino acids: CASSYTGTGGTGELFF. CDR3 nucleotide sequence: TGCGCCAGCAGCTACACCGGGACAGGGGGCACCGGGGAGCTGTTTTTT.